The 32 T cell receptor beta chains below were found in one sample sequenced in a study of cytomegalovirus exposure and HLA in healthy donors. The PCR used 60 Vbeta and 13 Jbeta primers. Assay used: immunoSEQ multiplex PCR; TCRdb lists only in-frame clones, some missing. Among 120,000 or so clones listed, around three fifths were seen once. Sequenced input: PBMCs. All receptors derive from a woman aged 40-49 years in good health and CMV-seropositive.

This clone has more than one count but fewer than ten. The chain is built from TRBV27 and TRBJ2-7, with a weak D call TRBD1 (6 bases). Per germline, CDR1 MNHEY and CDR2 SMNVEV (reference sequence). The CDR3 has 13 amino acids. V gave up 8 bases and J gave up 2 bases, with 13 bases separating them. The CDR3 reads CASAMGAPYEQYF. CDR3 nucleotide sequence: TGTGCCAGCGCTATGGGGGCCCCCTACGAGCAGTACTTC.

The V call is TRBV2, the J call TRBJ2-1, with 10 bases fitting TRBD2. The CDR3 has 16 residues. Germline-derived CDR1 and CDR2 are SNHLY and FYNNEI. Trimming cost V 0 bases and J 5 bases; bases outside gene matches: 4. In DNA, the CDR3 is TGTGCCAGCAGTGAAGCTTCGGGACTAGCGAACAATGAGCAGTTCTTC. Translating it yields CASSEASGLANNEQFF.

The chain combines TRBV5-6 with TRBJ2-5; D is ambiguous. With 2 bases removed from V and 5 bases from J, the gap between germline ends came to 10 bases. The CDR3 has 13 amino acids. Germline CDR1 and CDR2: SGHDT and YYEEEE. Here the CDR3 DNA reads TGTGCCAGCAGCTTAGGAGCGACGGAGACCCAGTACTTC. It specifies CASSLGATETQYF.

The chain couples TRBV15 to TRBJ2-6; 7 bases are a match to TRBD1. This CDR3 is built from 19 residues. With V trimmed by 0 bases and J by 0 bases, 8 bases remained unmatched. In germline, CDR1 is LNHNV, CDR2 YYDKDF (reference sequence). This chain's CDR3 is CATSREGGQFLSGANVLTF. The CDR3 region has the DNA TGTGCCACCAGCAGAGAAGGGGGACAGTTTCTCTCTGGGGCCAACGTCCTGACTTTC.

Here the CDR3 DNA reads TGTGCCAGCAGTGAGGGGCCCGCTAGCGTAAACACCGGGGAGCTGTTTTTT. Its translation is CASSEGPASVNTGELFF. This chain uses TRBV9 with TRBJ2-2, with D possibly matching TRBD2 (6 bases). There are 17 residues in the CDR3. CDR1 and CDR2 (germline): SGDLS, YYNGEE. Trimming removed 5 bases from V and 2 bases from J, with 19 bases in between.

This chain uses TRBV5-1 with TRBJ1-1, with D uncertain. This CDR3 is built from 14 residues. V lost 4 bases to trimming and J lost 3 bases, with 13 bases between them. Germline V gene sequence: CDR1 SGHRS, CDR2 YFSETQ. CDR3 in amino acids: CASSTGITDTEAFF. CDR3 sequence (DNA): TGCGCCAGCAGCACCGGGATAACTGACACTGAAGCTTTCTTT.

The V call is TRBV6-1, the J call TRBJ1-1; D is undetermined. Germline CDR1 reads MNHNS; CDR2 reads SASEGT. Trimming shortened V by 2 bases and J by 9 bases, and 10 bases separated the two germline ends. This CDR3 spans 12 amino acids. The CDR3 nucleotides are TGTGCCAGCAGTGAATACCGGGGTAAAGCTTTCTTT. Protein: CASSEYRGKAFF.

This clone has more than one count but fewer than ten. The CDR3: CASSLVGTDSYEQYF. CDR3 sequence (DNA): TGTGCCAGCAGCTTAGTAGGGACAGACTCCTACGAGCAGTACTTC. The chain links TRBV7-2 to TRBJ2-7; 7 bases are shared with TRBD1. CDR3 size: 15 residues. The V segment lost 1 base and the J segment 0 bases; nucleotides outside the gene matches: 3. Germline V gene data show CDR1 as SGHTA and CDR2 as FQGNSA.

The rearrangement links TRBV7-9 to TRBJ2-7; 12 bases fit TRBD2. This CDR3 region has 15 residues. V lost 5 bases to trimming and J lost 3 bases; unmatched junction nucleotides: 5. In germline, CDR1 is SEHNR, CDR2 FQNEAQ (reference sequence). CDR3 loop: CASSRLAGEYYEQYF. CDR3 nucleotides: TGTGCCAGCAGCCGACTAGCGGGAGAATACTACGAGCAGTACTTC.

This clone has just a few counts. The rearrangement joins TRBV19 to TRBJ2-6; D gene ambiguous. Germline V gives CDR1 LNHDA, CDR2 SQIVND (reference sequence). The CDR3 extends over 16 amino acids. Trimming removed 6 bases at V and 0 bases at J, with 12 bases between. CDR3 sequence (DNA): TGTGCCAGTAGATATACCGGTGGCTCTGGGGCCAACGTCCTGACTTTC. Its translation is CASRYTGGSGANVLTF.

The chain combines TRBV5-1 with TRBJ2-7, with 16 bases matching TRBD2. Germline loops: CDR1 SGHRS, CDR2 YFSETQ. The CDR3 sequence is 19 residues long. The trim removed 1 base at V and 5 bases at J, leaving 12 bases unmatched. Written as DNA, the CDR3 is TGCGCCAGCAGCTTGACCCCACCGGGACTAGCGGGAGGGCTCGACGAGCAGTACTTC. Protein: CASSLTPPGLAGGLDEQYF.

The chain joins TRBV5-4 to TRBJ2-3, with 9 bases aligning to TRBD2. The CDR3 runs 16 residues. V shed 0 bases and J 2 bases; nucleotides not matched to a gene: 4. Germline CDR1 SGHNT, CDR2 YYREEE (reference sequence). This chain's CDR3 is CASSLGAGGPTDTQYF. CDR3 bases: TGTGCCAGCAGCTTGGGAGCGGGGGGACCCACAGATACGCAGTATTTT.

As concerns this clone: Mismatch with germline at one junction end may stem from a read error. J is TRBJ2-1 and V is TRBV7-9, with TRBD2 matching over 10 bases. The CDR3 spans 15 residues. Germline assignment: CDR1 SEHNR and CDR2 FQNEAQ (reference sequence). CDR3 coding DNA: TGTTCCAGCAGCGTAAGCGGGGGGGCCGGTAATGAGCAGTTCTTC. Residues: CSSSVSGGAGNEQFF.

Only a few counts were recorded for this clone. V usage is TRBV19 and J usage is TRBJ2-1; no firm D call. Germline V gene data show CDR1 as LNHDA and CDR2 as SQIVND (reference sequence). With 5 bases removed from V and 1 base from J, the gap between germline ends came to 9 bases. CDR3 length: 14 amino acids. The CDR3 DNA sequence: TGTGCCAGTAGTCCAGGTGGTTCCTACAATGAGCAGTTCTTC. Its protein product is CASSPGGSYNEQFF.

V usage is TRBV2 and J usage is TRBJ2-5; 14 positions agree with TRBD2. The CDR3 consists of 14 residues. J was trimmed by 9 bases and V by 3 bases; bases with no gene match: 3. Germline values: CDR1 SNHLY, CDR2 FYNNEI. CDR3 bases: TGTGCCAGCAGTGAGACTAGCGGGGGGGCGCCCCAGTACTTC. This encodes CASSETSGGAPQYF.

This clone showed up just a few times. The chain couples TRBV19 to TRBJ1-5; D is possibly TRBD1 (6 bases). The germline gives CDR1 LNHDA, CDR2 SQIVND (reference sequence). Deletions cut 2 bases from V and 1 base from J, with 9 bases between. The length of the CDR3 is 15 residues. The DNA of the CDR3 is TGTGCCAGTAGTATATCGACAGGCAGCAATCAGCCCCAGCATTTT. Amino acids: CASSISTGSNQPQHF.

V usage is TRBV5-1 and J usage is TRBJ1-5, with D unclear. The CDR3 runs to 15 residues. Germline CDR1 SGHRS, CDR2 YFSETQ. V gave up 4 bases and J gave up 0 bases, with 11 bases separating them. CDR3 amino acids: CASSTNGDSNQPQHF. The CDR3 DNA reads TGCGCCAGCAGCACTAACGGGGATAGCAATCAGCCCCAGCATTTT.

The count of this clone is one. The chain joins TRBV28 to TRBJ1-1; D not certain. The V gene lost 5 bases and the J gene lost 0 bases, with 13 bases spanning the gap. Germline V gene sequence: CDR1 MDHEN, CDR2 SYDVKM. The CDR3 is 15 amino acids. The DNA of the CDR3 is TGTGCCAGCAGTCACCTAATTGGAGTGAACACTGAAGCTTTCTTT. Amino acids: CASSHLIGVNTEAFF. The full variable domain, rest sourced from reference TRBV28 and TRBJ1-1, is DVKVTQSSRYLVKRTGEKVFLECVQDMDHENMFWYRQDPGLGLRLIYFSYDVKMKEKGDIPEGYSVSREKKERFSLILESASTNQTSMYLCASSHLIGVNTEAFFGQGTRLTVV.

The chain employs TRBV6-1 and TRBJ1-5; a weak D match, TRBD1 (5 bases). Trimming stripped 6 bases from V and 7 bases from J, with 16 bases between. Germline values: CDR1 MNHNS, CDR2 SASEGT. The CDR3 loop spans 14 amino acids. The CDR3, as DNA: TGTGCCAGCAGACGCCTTCAGGGATCCCAGCCCCAGCATTTT. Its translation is CASRRLQGSQPQHF.

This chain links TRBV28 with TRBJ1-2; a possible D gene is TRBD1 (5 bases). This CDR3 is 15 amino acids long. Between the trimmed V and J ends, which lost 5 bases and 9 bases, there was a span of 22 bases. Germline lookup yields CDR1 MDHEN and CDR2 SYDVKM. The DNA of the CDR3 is TGTGCCAGCAGTGTCACCGGGCCCGGAGGGGCACGCTACACCTTC. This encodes CASSVTGPGGARYTF.

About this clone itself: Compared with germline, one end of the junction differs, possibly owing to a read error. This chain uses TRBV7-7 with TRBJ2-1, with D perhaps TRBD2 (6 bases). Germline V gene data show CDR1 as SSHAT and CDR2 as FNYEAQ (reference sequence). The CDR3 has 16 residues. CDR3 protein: CASSLGTSGRSGEQFF. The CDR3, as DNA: TGTGCTAGCAGCCTTGGGACGAGCGGGCGAAGCGGTGAGCAGTTCTTC.

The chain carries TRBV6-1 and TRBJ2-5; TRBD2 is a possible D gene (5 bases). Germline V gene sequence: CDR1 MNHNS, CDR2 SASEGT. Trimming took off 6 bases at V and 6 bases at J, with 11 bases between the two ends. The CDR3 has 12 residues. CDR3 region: CASRGSLKTQYF. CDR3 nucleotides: TGTGCCAGCAGGGGGAGCTTGAAGACCCAGTACTTC.

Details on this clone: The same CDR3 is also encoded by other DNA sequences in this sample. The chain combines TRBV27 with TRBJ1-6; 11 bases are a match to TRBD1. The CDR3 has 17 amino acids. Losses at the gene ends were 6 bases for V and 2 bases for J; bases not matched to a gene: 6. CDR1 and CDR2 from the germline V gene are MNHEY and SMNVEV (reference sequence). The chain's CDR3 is CASSRWTGGTYNSPLHF. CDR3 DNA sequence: TGTGCCAGCAGCAGATGGACAGGGGGCACCTATAATTCACCCCTCCACTTT.

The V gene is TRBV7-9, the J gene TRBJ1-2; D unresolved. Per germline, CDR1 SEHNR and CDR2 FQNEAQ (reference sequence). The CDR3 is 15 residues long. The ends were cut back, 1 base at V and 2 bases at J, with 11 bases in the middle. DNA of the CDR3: TGTGCCAGCAGCTTAGAGGCAGGCCCCAACTATGGCTACACCTTC. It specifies CASSLEAGPNYGYTF.

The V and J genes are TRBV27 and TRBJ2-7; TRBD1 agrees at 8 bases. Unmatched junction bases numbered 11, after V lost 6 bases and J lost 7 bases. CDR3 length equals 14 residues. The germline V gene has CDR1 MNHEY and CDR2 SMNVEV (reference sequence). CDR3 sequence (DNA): TGTGCCAGCAGCTCCGGGACAGGATCTAAGGAGCAGTACTTC. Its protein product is CASSSGTGSKEQYF.

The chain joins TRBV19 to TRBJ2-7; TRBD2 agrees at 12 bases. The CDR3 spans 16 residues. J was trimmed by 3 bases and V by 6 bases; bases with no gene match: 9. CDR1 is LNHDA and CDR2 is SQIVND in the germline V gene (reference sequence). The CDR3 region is CASSRPSTSGGYEQYF. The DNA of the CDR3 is TGTGCCAGTAGCCGCCCCTCGACTAGCGGGGGCTACGAGCAGTACTTC.

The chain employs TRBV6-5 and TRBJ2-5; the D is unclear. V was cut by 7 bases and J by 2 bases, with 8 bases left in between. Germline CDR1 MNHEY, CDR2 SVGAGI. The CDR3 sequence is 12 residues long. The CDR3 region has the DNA TGTGCCAGCATTTCCAGTCAAGAGACCCAGTACTTC. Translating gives CASISSQETQYF.

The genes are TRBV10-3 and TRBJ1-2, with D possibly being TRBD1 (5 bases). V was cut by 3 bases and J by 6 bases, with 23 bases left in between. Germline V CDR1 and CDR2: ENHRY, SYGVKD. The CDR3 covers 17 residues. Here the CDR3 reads CAISDPGGGDLFDGYTF. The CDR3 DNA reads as TGTGCCATCAGTGACCCCGGGGGAGGGGACCTTTTTGATGGCTACACCTTC.

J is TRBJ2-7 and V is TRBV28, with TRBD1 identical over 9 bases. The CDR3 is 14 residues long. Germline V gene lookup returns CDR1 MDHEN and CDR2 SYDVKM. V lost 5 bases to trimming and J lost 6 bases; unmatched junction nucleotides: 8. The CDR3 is CASSRKQGATEQYF. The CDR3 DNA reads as TGTGCCAGCAGTAGGAAACAGGGGGCAACCGAGCAGTACTTC.

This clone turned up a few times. CDR3 sequence reads: CASKGQGLNEKLFF. The CDR3 region has the DNA TGTGCCAGCAAAGGACAGGGCCTTAATGAAAAACTGTTTTTT. The chain couples TRBV7-9 to TRBJ1-4; 8 nucleotides agree with TRBD1. V gave up 7 bases and J gave up 4 bases; unmatched junction bases: 5. CDR3 length: 14 amino acids. The germline V gene has CDR1 SEHNR and CDR2 FQNEAQ (reference sequence).

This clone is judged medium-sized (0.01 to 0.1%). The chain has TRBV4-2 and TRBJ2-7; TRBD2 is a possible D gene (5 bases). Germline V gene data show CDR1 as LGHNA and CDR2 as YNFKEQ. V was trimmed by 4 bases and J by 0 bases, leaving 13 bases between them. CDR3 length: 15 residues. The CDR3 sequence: CASSPQAESSYEQYF. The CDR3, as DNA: TGTGCCAGCAGCCCTCAAGCGGAAAGCTCCTACGAGCAGTACTTC.

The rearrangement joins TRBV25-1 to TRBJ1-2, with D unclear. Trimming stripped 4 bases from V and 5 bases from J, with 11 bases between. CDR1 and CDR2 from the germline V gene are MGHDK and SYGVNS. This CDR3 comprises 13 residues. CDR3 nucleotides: TGTGCCAGCAGTGTAACCGGGGATTATGGCTACACCTTC. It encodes CASSVTGDYGYTF.